The rows below give T cell receptor beta chains drawn from one sample of a study of T cells in localized non-small cell lung cancer. Profiling relied on immunoSEQ multiplex PCR, and the TCRdb table lists in-frame clones only, not all of them. The sample yields 25,000 to 30,000 clones, about 87% seen once. This specimen consisted of peripheral blood, obtained before any cancer treatment. The receptor set was obtained from a woman aged 18-49 years with stage I lung adenocarcinoma. The CDR3 runs from the conserved cysteine through the conserved F or W. The D gene is left open where the match is weak. Only part of the rows carry a size: once, few, many, or a class if the clone is expanded.

j_call clone_size v_call d_call cdr3_nt cdr3_aa
TRBJ1-1 . TRBV29-1 TRBD1 TGCAGCGGTCGTATAGGGACAGGGTCCGAAGCTTTCTTT CSGRIGTGSEAFF
TRBJ1-2 . TRBV29-1 . TGCAGTGAGTTTAGTCAGGGCGGCTACACCTTC CSEFSQGGYTF
TRBJ2-2 . TRBV11-3 . TGTGCCAGCAGTCTCCAGGGCCCCGGGGAGCTGTTTTTT CASSLQGPGELFF
TRBJ1-5 . TRBV28 TRBD1 TGTGCCAGCAGTACAGGGGGAGGATATAGCAATCAGCCCCAGCATTTT CASSTGGGYSNQPQHF
TRBJ2-5 . TRBV9 TRBD2 TGTGCCAGCAGCCCACAACTAGCGGGGACCCAGTACTTC CASSPQLAGTQYF
TRBJ1-2 . TRBV5-1 . TGCGCCAGCAGCTCTGAGGGGAACTATGGCTACACCTTC CASSSEGNYGYTF
TRBJ2-3 once TRBV11-2 . TGTGCCAGCAGCTTAGGGGTCCTCGGTACGCAGTATTTT CASSLGVLGTQYF
TRBJ1-2 . TRBV30 . TGTGCCTGGAAACAGCCTAACTATGGCTACACCTTC CAWKQPNYGYTF
TRBJ2-3 . TRBV18 . TGTGCCAGCTCACCACTGGTCGATACGCAGTATTTT CASSPLVDTQYF
TRBJ2-2 . TRBV2 . TGTGCCAGCAGGGGCCCGGGGGCCGCCAACGGGGAGCTGTTTTTT CASRGPGAANGELFF
TRBJ1-1 few TRBV7-9 . TGTGCCAGCAGACAGAATATGAACACTGAAGCTTTCTTT CASRQNMNTEAFF
TRBJ2-3 . TRBV6-4 . TGTGCCAGCGGGTTAGATACGCAGTATTTT CASGLDTQYF
TRBJ2-3 once TRBV4-1 TRBD2 TGCGCCAGCAGCCTCCGCGACTTTGCGGGAGGCACAGATACGCAGTATTTT CASSLRDFAGGTDTQYF
TRBJ2-2 . TRBV28 . TGTGCCAGCAGTTTATATTCTACAGGCCCGAACGCCGGGGAGCTGTTTTTT CASSLYSTGPNAGELFF
TRBJ2-1 . TRBV28 . TGTGCCAGCAGTTTAGGGCGGGGAGACAAGTACAATGAGCAGTTCTTC CASSLGRGDKYNEQFF
TRBJ2-3 . TRBV18 TRBD2 TGTGCCAGCTCACGCCAGAGCGGGACCCAGGATACGCAGTATTTT CASSRQSGTQDTQYF
TRBJ2-7 . TRBV29-1 . TGCAGCGTTTTAGTCGGGTACTCCTCCTACGAGCAGTACTTC CSVLVGYSSYEQYF
TRBJ2-7 . TRBV7-3 TRBD2 TGTGCCAGCAGCACCCGACTAGCAGACGAGCAGTACTTC CASSTRLADEQYF
TRBJ2-3 . TRBV18 TRBD2 TGTGCCAGCTCACCGGGGACTAGTCGGACCCAAAGCACAGATACGCAGTATTTT CASSPGTSRTQSTDTQYF
TRBJ2-5 . TRBV13 TRBD1 TGTGCCAGCAGCGCGATAGTGGGACAGGGAGAGACCCAGTACTTC CASSAIVGQGETQYF
TRBJ2-1 . TRBV6-5 TRBD1 TGTGCCAGCAGTTGGAACTTACAGGGGAAGCAGTTCTTC CASSWNLQGKQFF
TRBJ2-2 . TRBV7-3 TRBD2 TGTGCCAGCAGCGTAGGACTAGCGAATCCCGGGGAGCTGTTTTTT CASSVGLANPGELFF
TRBJ1-1 . TRBV18 . TGTGCCAGCTCCTCCCGACATGGAGAAGCTTTCTTT CASSSRHGEAFF
TRBJ2-7 . TRBV5-4 TRBD1 TGTGCCAGCAGTATGGCAGGGGGCGAGCAGTACTTC CASSMAGGEQYF
TRBJ2-3 . TRBV14 TRBD1 TGTGCCAGCAGCCAGGGACAGAGGATCTACACAGATACGCAGTATTTT CASSQGQRIYTDTQYF
TRBJ1-5 . TRBV10-1 . TGCGCCAGCAGAGGCCCCTATTCGGGGGAAGAGGGCAATCAGCCCCAGCATTTT CASRGPYSGEEGNQPQHF
TRBJ2-7 once TRBV2 . TGTGCCAGCAGACCCAGGACAGGAGCCGGGGGCTACGAGCAGTACTTC CASRPRTGAGGYEQYF
TRBJ2-1 . TRBV18 . TGTGCCAGCTCATCACAGGGGGGGAATGAGCAGTTCTTC CASSSQGGNEQFF
TRBJ2-5 once TRBV2 TRBD2 TGTGCCAGCAGTGAAGCGAACAGACTAGCGGGCCCGAGTCGGCGGGAGACCCAGTACTTC CASSEANRLAGPSRRETQYF
TRBJ2-1 few TRBV5-6 TRBD1 TGTGCCAGCAGCTTGGCAACAGGGGTCTCCTACAATGAGCAGTTCTTC CASSLATGVSYNEQFF
TRBJ1-5 . TRBV7-5 . TGTGCCAGCAGCTTCCAGGATCAGCCCCAGCATTTT CASSFQDQPQHF
TRBJ1-5 . TRBV2 . TGTGCCAGCACGAGCGGCAGAAATCAGCCCCAGCATTTT CASTSGRNQPQHF
TRBJ2-7 . TRBV7-2 TRBD2 TGTGCCAGCAGCTTAGCTAGCGGGAAAACCAGTTCCGAGCAGTACTTC CASSLASGKTSSEQYF
TRBJ2-1 few TRBV19 TRBD2 TGTGCCACCCACCCGACTAGCGGGATGGGGTATGAGCAGTTCTTC CATHPTSGMGYEQFF
TRBJ2-7 . TRBV9 . TGTGCCAGCAGCGTAGCTCCGGGTGTGGACGAGCAGTACTTC CASSVAPGVDEQYF
TRBJ2-2 . TRBV12-5 . TGTGCTAGTGGTTTGGTACGCGATGGACAGTCGAACACCGGGGAGCTGTTTTTT CASGLVRDGQSNTGELFF
TRBJ2-2 . TRBV7-2 . TGTGCCAGCAGCCCCTCGCGGGACACCGGGGAGCTGTTTTTT CASSPSRDTGELFF
TRBJ1-2 . TRBV19 TRBD1 TGTGCCAGTAGCGCCGGGACAGCCTTCTATGGCTACACCTTC CASSAGTAFYGYTF
TRBJ2-3 . TRBV5-1 . TGCGCCAGCAGCCCTTCTCGGGTGGGGAACACAGATACGCAGTATTTT CASSPSRVGNTDTQYF
TRBJ2-3 . TRBV5-1 TRBD2 TGCGCCAGCAGCTCAGAGACTAGCGGGAGGGCCCCAGATACGCAGTATTTT CASSSETSGRAPDTQYF
TRBJ2-1 . TRBV25-1 . TGTGCCAGCAGTGACCGGGACGGGACCTACAATGAGCAGTTCTTC CASSDRDGTYNEQFF
TRBJ2-7 . TRBV7-6 TRBD2 TGTGCCAGCAGCGCTGCTAGCGGGCCTTCCTACGAGCAGTACTTC CASSAASGPSYEQYF
TRBJ1-1 . TRBV7-2 . TGTGCCAGCAGCTTCGGTTCAACGAGCACTGAAGCTTTCTTT CASSFGSTSTEAFF
TRBJ2-5 . TRBV14 . TGTGCCAGCAGCCAAGATACTCTTCGAGAGACCCAGTACTTC CASSQDTLRETQYF
TRBJ2-1 once TRBV7-9 . TGTGCCAGCAGCCCCACCGCTTTCGAGCAGTTCTTC CASSPTAFEQFF
TRBJ2-7 . TRBV6-6 TRBD1 TGTGCCAGCAGCCGCGGACAGGGAATCTACGAGCAGTACTTC CASSRGQGIYEQYF
TRBJ2-2 . TRBV7-9 TRBD2 TGTGCCAGCAGCTTACCTAGCGGGAGGCTGAGCACCGGGGAGCTGTTTTTT CASSLPSGRLSTGELFF
TRBJ1-5 . TRBV18 . TGTGCCAGCTCACGAGACCATACCAATCAGCCCCAGCATTTT CASSRDHTNQPQHF
TRBJ1-4 . TRBV30 . TGTGCCTGTTCACCCCGCCCAGGGTTTGAACTGTTTTTT CACSPRPGFELFF
TRBJ2-6 . TRBV10-3 TRBD1 TGTGCCATCAGTGAGACAGGACAGGCCCACTCTGGGGCCAACGTCCTGACTTTC CAISETGQAHSGANVLTF
TRBJ1-5 . TRBV9 . TGTGCCAGCAGCGTAGAAGGCAGGGTCAATCAGCCCCAGCATTTT CASSVEGRVNQPQHF
TRBJ2-7 . TRBV5-6 TRBD1 TGTGCCAGCAGCAACGAACCGGGACAGAGTTACGAGCAGTACTTC CASSNEPGQSYEQYF